Sequencing of this T cell receptor (beta chain) was carried out in a study of control samples from healthy donors and cancer patients. Germline values: CDR1 SGHRS, CDR2 YFSETQ. V trimming: 1 base; J trimming: 3 bases; junction bases outside the gene matches: 4. The CDR3 spans 14 residues. Produced via immunoSEQ multiplex PCR; TCRdb's table is partial and in-frame only. The data show tens of thousands of clones, approximately 80% seen once. This clone has more than one count but fewer than ten. The gene calls are TRBV5-1 and TRBJ2-7; 7 nucleotides align to TRBD1. Material for sequencing was blood. This TCR was recovered from a man aged 30 to 39 in good health. CDR3 bases: TGCGCCAGCAGCTTGAAGGACAGGTACTACGAGCAGTACTTC. Protein sequence: CASSLKDRYYEQYF. Based on the CDR3 plus reference TRBV5-1 and TRBJ2-7, the full variable domain is KAGVTQTPRYLIKTRGQQVTLSCSPISGHRSVSWYQQTPGQGLQFLFEYFSETQRNKGNFPGRFSGRQFSNSRSEMNVSTLELGDSALYLCASSLKDRYYEQYFGPGTRLTVT.